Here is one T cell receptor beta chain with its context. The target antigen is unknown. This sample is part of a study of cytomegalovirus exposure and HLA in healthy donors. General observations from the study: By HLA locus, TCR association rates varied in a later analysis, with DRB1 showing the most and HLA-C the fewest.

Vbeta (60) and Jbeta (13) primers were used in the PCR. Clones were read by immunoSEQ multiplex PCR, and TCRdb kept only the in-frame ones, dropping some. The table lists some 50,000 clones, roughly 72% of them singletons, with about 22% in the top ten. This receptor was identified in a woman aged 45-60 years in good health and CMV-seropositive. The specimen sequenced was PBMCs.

CDR3 loop: CASSSQGGGKNIQYF. The CDR3 nucleotides read TGCGCCAGCAGCTCACAGGGTGGAGGTAAAAACATTCAGTACTTC. The chain recombines TRBV5-1 with TRBJ2-4; possibly TRBD1 for D (6 bases). V lost 3 bases and J 4 bases, leaving 14 bases between the germline ends. Germline loops: CDR1 SGHRS, CDR2 YFSETQ. The CDR3 contains 15 residues.